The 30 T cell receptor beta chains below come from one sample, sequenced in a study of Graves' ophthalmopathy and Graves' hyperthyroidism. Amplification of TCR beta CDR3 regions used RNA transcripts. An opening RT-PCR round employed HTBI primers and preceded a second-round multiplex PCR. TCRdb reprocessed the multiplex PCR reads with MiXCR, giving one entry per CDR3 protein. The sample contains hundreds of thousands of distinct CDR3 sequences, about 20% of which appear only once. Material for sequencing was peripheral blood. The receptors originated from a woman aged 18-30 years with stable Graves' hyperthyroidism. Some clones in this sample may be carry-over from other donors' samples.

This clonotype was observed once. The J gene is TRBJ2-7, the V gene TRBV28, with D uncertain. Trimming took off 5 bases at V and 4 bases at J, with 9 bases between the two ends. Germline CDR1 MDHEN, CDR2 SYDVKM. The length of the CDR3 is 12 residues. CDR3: CASSTLPYEQYF. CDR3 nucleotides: TGTGCCAGCAGTACCCTCCCTTACGAGCAGTACTTC. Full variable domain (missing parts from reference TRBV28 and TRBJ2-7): DVKVTQSSRYLVKRTGEKVFLECVQDMDHENMFWYRQDPGLGLRLIYFSYDVKMKEKGDIPEGYSVSREKKERFSLILESASTNQTSMYLCASSTLPYEQYFGPGTRLTVT.

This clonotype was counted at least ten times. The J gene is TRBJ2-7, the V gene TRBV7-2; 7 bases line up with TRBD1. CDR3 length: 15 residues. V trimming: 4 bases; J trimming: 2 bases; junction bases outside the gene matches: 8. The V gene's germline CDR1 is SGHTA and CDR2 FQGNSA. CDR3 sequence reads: CASSYTGVGTYEQYF. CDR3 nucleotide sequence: TGTGCCAGCAGCTACACAGGGGTAGGAACCTACGAGCAGTACTTC. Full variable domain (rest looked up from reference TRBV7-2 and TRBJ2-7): GAGVSQSPSNKVTEKGKDVELRCDPISGHTALYWYRQSLGQGLEFLIYFQGNSAPDKSGLPSDRFSAERTGGSVSTLTIQRTQQEDSAVYLCASSYTGVGTYEQYFGPGTRLTVT.

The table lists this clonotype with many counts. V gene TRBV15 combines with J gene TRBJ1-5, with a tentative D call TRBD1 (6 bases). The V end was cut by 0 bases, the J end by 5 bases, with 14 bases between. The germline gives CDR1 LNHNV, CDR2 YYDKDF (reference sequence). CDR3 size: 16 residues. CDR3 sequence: CATSRDREGGDQPQHF. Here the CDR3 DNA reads TGTGCCACCAGCAGAGATCGGGAGGGGGGCGATCAGCCCCAGCATTTT.

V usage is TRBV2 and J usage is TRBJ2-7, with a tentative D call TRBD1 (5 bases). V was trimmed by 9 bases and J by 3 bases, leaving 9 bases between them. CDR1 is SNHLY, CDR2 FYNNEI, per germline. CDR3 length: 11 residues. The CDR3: CASQGYYEQYF. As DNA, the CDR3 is TGTGCCAGTCAGGGCTACTACGAGCAGTACTTC.

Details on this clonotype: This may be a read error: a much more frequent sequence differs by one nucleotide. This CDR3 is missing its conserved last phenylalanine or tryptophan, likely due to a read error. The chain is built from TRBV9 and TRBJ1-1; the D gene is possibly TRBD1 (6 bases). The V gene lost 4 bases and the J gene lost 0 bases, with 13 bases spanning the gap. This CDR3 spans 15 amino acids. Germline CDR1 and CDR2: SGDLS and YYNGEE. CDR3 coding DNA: TGTGCCAGCAGCCCCGAGGGGACAATGAACACTGAAGCTTTCTAT. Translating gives CASSPEGTMNTEAFY.

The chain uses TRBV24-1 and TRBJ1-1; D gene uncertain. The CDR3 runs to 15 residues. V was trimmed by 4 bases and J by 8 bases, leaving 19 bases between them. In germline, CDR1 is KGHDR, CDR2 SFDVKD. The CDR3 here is CATSDLSLEFFEAFF. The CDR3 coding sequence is TGTGCCACCAGTGACCTAAGTCTTGAGTTTTTCGAAGCTTTCTTT.

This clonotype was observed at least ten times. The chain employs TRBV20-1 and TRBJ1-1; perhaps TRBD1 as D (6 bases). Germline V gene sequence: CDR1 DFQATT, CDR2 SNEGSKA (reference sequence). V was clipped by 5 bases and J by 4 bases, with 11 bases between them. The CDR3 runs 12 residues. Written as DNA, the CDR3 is TGCAGTGCTCATCAGGGGCGCACTGAAGCTTTCTTT. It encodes CSAHQGRTEAFF.

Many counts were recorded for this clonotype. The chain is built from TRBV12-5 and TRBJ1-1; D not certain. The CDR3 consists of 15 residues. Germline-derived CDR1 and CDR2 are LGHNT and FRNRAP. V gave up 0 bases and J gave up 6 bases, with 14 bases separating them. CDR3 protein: CASGLVGGSEPEAFF. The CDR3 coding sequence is TGTGCTAGTGGTTTGGTAGGCGGTTCTGAACCTGAAGCTTTCTTT.

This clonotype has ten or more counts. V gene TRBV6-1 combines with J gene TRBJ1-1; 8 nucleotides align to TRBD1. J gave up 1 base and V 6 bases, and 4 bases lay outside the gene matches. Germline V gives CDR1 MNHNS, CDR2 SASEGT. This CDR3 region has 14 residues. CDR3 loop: CASSTDRANTEAFF. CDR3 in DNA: TGTGCCAGCAGCACGGACAGGGCGAACACTGAAGCTTTCTTT.

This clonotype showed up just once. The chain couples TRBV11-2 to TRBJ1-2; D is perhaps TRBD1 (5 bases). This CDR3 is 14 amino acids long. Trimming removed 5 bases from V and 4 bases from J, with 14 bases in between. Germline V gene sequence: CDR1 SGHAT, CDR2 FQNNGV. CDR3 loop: CASSTRTPLYGYTF. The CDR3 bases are TGTGCCAGCAGCACCAGGACACCCCTCTATGGCTACACCTTC.

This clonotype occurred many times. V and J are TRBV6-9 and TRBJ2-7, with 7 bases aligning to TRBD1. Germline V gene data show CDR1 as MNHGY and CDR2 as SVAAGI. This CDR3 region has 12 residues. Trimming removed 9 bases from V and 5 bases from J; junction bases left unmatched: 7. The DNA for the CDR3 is TGTGCCAGGCCGGACAGGTCGAACGAGCAGTACTTC. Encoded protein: CARPDRSNEQYF.

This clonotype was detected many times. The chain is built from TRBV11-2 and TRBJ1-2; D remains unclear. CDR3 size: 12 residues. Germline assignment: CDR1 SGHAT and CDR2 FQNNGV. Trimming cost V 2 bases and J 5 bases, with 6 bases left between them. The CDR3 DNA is TGTGCCAGCAGCTTACTCAGTTATGGCTACACCTTC. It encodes CASSLLSYGYTF.

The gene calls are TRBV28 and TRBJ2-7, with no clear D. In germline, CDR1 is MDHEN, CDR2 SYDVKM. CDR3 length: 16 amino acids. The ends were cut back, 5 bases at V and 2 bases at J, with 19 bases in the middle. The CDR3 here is CASSQTISDIPYEQYF. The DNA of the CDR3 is TGTGCCAGCAGTCAGACGATTTCTGACATCCCCTACGAGCAGTACTTC.

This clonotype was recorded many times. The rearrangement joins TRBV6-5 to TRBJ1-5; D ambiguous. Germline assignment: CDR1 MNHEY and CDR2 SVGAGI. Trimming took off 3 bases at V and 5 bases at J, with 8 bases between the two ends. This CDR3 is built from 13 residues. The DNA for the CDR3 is TGTGCCAGCAGTTATAATGACTATCAGCCCCAGCATTTT. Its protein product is CASSYNDYQPQHF.

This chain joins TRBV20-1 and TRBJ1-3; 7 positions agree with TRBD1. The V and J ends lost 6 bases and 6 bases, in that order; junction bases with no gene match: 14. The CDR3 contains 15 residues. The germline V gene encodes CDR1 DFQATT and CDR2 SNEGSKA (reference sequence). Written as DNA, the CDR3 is TGCAGTGCCCGGTGGGGGACAGAAGATGAAAACACCATATATTTT. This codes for CSARWGTEDENTIYF.

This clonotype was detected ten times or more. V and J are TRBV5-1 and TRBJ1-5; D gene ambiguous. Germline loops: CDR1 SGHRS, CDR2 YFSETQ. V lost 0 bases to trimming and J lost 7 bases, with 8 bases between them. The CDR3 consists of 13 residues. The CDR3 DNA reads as TGCGCCAGCAGCTTGGTCCTGGGACAGCCCCAGCATTTT. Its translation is CASSLVLGQPQHF. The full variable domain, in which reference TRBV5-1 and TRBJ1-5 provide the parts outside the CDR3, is KAGVTQTPRYLIKTRGQQVTLSCSPISGHRSVSWYQQTPGQGLQFLFEYFSETQRNKGNFPGRFSGRQFSNSRSEMNVSTLELGDSALYLCASSLVLGQPQHFGDGTRLSIL.

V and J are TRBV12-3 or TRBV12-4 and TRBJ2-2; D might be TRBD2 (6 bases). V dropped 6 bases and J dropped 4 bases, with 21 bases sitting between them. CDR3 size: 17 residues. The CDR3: CASRPTPGLSPTGELFF. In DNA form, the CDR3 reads TGTGCCAGCAGGCCCACCCCGGGACTTTCTCCCACCGGGGAGCTGTTTTTT.

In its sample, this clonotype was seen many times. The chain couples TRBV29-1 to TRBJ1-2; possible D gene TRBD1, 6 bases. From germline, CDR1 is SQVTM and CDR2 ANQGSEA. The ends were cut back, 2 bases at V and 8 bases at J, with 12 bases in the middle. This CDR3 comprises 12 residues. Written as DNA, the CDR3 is TGCAGCGTTGAACCGGGGGCAGGAGGCTACACCTTC. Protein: CSVEPGAGGYTF. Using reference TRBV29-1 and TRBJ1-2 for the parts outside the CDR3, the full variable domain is SAVISQKPSRDICQRGTSLTIQCQVDSQVTMMFWYRQQPGQSLTLIATANQGSEATYESGFVIDKFPISRPNLTFSTLTVSNMSPEDSSIYLCSVEPGAGGYTFGSGTRLTVV.

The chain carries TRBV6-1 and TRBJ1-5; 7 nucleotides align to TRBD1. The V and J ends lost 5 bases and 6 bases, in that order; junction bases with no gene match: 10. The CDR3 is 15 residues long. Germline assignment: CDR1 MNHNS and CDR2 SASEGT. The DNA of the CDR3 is TGTGCCAGCAGTCCTATCCAGGGACAGAGTCAGCCCCAGCATTTT. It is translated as CASSPIQGQSQPQHF.

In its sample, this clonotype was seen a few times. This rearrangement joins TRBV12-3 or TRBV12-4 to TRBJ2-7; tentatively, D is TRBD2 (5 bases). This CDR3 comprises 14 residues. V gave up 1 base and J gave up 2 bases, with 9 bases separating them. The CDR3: CASSLVEVPYEQYF. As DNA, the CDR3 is TGTGCCAGCAGTTTAGTGGAGGTCCCCTACGAGCAGTACTTC.

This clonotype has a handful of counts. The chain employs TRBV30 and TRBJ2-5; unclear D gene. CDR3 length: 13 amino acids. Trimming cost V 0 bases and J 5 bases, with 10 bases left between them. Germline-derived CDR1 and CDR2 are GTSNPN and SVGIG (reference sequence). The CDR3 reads CAWSVLLGETQYF. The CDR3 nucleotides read TGTGCCTGGAGTGTACTCCTAGGGGAGACCCAGTACTTC.

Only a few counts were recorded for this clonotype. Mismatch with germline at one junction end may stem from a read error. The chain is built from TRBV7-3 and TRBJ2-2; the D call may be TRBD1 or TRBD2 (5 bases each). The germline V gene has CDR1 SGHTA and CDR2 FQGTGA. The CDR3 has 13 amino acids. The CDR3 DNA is TGTGCCAACAGCGTCGAGGGGACCGGGGAGCTGTTTTTT. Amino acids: CANSVEGTGELFF.

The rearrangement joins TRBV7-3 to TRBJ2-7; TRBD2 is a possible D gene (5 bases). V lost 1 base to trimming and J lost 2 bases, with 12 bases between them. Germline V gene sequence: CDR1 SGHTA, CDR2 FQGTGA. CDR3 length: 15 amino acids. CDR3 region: CASSLKGGGPYEQYF. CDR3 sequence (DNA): TGTGCCAGCAGCTTAAAGGGCGGAGGCCCCTACGAGCAGTACTTC.

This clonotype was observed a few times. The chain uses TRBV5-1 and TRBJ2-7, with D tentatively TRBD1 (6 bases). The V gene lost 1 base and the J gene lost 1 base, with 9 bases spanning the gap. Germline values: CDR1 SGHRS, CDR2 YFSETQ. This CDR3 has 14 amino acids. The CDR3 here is CASSLIGQSYEQYF. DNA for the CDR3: TGCGCCAGCAGCTTGATTGGACAGTCCTACGAGCAGTACTTC.

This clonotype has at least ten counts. CDR3: CASSYRDRSGYTF. Here the CDR3 DNA reads TGTGCCAGCAGCTACCGGGACAGGAGCGGCTACACCTTC. The rearrangement uses TRBV7-3 and TRBJ1-2; the match to TRBD1 covers 8 bases. CDR1 is SGHTA and CDR2 is FQGTGA in the germline V gene. This CDR3 spans 13 amino acids. V dropped 4 bases and J dropped 8; count of bases not matched to a gene: 6.

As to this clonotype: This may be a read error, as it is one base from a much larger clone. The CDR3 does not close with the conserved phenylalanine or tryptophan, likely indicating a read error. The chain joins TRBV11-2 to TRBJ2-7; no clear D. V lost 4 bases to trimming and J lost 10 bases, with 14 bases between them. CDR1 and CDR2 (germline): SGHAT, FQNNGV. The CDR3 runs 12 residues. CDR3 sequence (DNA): TGTGCCAGCAGCTCTCATAGGGCTGAACAGTACCTC. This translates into CASSSHRAEQYL.

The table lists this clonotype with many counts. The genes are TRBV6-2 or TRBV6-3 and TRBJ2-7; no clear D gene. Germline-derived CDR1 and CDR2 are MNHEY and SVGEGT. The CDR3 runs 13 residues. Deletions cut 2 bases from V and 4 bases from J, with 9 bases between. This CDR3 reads CASSYLFGYEQYF. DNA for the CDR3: TGTGCCAGCAGTTACCTTTTTGGTTACGAGCAGTACTTC.

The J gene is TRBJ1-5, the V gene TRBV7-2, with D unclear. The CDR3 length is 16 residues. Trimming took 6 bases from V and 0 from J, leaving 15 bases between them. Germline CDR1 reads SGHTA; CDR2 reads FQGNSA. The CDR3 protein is CASSSGPLYSNQPQHF. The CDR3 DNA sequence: TGTGCCAGCAGTAGCGGGCCACTTTATAGCAATCAGCCCCAGCATTTT.

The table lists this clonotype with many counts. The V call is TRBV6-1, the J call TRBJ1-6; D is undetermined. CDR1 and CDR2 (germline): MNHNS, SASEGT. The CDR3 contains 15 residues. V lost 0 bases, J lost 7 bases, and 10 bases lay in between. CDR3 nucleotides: TGTGCCAGCAGTGAAGCGCCAGGACCCAATTCACCCCTCCACTTT. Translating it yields CASSEAPGPNSPLHF.

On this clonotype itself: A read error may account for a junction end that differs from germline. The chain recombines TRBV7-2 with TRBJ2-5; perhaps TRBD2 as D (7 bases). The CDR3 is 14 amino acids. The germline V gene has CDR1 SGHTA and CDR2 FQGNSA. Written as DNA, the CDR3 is TGTGCCAGCAGAATTCGGGGGGCGGATGGGACCCGGTACTTC. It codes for CASRIRGADGTRYF.